This T cell receptor (beta chain) was documented in a study of shared clonotypes between healthy human individuals. The method was immunoSEQ multiplex PCR; TCRdb's version includes in-frame clones alone and lacks a portion of them. This table has a few million clones, approximately 94% appearing once. CDR3 length: 15 residues. CDR1 is MNHEY and CDR2 is SMNVEV in the germline V gene (reference sequence). The V end was cut by 5 bases, the J end by 9 bases, with 17 bases between. The sequence was obtained from a man aged 18 to 29 in good health. The rearrangement uses TRBV27 and TRBJ1-6, with D perhaps TRBD1 (6 bases). Material for sequencing was naive CD4+ T cells sorted from blood. Subset indicated: CD45RA+ positively selected. The CDR3 bases are TGTGCCAGCAGTGTGACAGGAGGTTTTGGTTCACCCCTCCACTTT. Translation gives CASSVTGGFGSPLHF.